This T cell receptor beta chain was identified during a study of T cell responses to AZD1222 COVID-19 vaccine. Study-wide points: None of the repertoires were sampled until the peak T cell response had passed.

With respect to this clone: Antigen specificity is unknown.

There are 14 residues in the CDR3. Trimming pared 4 bases from V and 9 bases from J, leaving 17 bases between. The germline V gene encodes CDR1 SGHKS and CDR2 YYEKEE (reference sequence). Only in-frame clones appear in the TCRdb table, and some are missing; sequencing was by immunoSEQ multiplex PCR. The sample holds about 84,000 clones; 80% to 90% are singletons and the top ten take approximately 30%. Sample: peripheral blood, taken on day 0 of AZD1222 vaccination. The rearrangement uses TRBV5-5 and TRBJ1-5; D unresolved. The TCR was taken from an adult in good health. CDR3 bases: TGTGCCAGCAGCCCGCGCTCTATCGTTTGGCCCCAGCATTTT. This translates into CASSPRSIVWPQHF.